These 7 T cell receptor beta chains came from one sample sequenced in a study of cytomegalovirus exposure and HLA in healthy donors. The PCR was carried out with 60 Vbeta primers and 13 Jbeta primers. Produced via immunoSEQ multiplex PCR; TCRdb's table is partial and in-frame only. Found here are roughly 150,000 clones, less than 85% of them singletons; the top ten hold 1%. Sequenced material: PBMCs. The origin of the receptors is a boy aged 2 to 10 in good health and CMV-seronegative.

J is TRBJ2-3 and V is TRBV2; 7 bases are shared with TRBD2. Germline CDR1 SNHLY, CDR2 FYNNEI. Trimming took 6 bases from V and 4 from J; bases not matched to a gene: 10. The CDR3 runs to 15 residues. The CDR3 loop reads CASRSQPGGADTQYF. The DNA of the CDR3 is TGTGCCAGCAGGTCACAGCCTGGGGGGGCAGATACGCAGTATTTT.

This chain uses TRBV5-1 with TRBJ2-2; D gene uncertain. The ends were cut back, 4 bases at V and 2 bases at J, with 9 bases in the middle. The length of the CDR3 is 14 residues. CDR1 SGHRS and CDR2 YFSETQ come from the germline V gene. The CDR3 region has the DNA TGCGCCAGCAGCGGCCGAAGTAACACCGGGGAGCTGTTTTTT. Its translation: CASSGRSNTGELFF.

V is TRBV2 and J is TRBJ2-5; 10 bases fit TRBD2. The CDR3 is 20 residues long. Germline trimming cut 1 base from V and 4 bases from J; bases unmatched to any gene: 18. The V gene's germline CDR1 is SNHLY and CDR2 FYNNEI. The CDR3 sequence is CASSEVVLAGLPQQRETQYF. The CDR3 DNA is TGTGCCAGCAGTGAAGTTGTACTAGCGGGGTTACCTCAACAACGAGAGACCCAGTACTTC.

The J gene is TRBJ1-1, the V gene TRBV28; D uncertain. The CDR3 has 14 amino acids. The V end lost 6 bases, the J end lost 0 bases, and 11 bases lay between the germline ends. Germline CDR1 is MDHEN and CDR2 is SYDVKM. The CDR3 protein is CASSDKYMNTEAFF. The CDR3 region has the DNA TGTGCCAGCAGCGACAAGTACATGAACACTGAAGCTTTCTTT.

Note on this clone: The same CDR3 is also encoded by other DNA sequences in this sample. This sequence joins TRBV7-6 and TRBJ1-1; D not resolved. V lost 4 bases, J lost 0 bases, and 9 bases lay in between. The CDR3 covers 14 residues. Germline CDR1 and CDR2: SGHVS and FNYEAQ. DNA for the CDR3: TGTGCCAGCAGCTCAGGACTTTTGAACACTGAAGCTTTCTTT. This translates into CASSSGLLNTEAFF. Drawing the rest from reference TRBV7-6 and TRBJ1-1, the complete variable domain is GAGVSQSPRYKVTKRGQDVALRCDPISGHVSLYWYRQALGQGPEFLTYFNYEAQQDKSGLPNDRFSAERPEGSISTLTIQRTEQRDSAMYRCASSSGLLNTEAFFGQGTRLTVV.

The V call is TRBV30, the J call TRBJ1-4; possibly TRBD1 for D (6 bases). V was clipped by 3 bases and J by 11 bases, with 13 bases between them. This CDR3 spans 12 amino acids. CDR1 is GTSNPN, CDR2 SVGIG, per germline (reference sequence). The CDR3 region has the DNA TGTGCCTGGAGCCCAGGGGCAGGGAAACTGTTTTTT. Translated: CAWSPGAGKLFF.

The chain has TRBV5-1 and TRBJ2-1; 9 bases are shared with TRBD1. The V segment lost 7 bases and the J segment 3 bases; nucleotides outside the gene matches: 11. This CDR3 has 16 residues. CDR1 and CDR2 (germline): SGHRS, YFSETQ. CDR3 residues: CASGFTGTGRYNEQFF. The CDR3 nucleotides are TGCGCCAGCGGATTTACCGGGACAGGGCGCTACAATGAGCAGTTCTTC.